This T cell receptor beta chain stems from a study of glioma-infiltrating T cells. This clonotype appeared many times. The iRepertoire nested amplicon-rescue multiplex PCR amplified TCR alpha and beta CDR3s from RNA. TCRdb re-called the multiplex PCR reads with MiXCR, one entry per CDR3 protein. The top ten clones hold roughly 37% of a sample with 110,000 or so distinct CDR3 sequences, about 25% of them seen once. The clonotype originates from a human donor with low-grade glioma or glioblastoma, undergoing nonglioma brain surgery, or in good health (not recorded which). What was sequenced was glioma tissue, nonneoplastic brain tissue, or PBMCs (not recorded which).

In DNA form, the CDR3 reads TGTGCCAGCAGCCACCTATTAGATACGCAGTATTTT. It encodes CASSHLLDTQYF. The V and J genes are TRBV3-1 and TRBJ2-3; D is undetermined. Trimming shortened V by 3 bases and J by 5 bases, and 6 bases separated the two germline ends. Looked up from germline, CDR1 is LGHDT and CDR2 is YNNKEL (reference sequence). The CDR3 runs to 12 residues.